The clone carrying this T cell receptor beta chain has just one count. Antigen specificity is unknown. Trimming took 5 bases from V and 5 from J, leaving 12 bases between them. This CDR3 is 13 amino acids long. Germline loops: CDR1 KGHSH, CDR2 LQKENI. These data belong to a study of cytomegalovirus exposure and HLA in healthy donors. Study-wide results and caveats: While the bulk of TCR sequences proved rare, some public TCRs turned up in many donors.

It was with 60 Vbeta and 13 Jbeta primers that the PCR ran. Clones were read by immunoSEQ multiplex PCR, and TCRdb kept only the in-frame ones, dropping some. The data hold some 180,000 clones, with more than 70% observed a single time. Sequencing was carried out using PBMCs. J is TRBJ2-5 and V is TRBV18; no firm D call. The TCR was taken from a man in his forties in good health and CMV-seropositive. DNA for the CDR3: TGTGCCAGCTCAGGATCAGGCCTGGAGACCCAGTACTTC. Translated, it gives CASSGSGLETQYF.